What follows are 11 T cell receptor beta chains derived from one specimen sequenced in a study of T-cell memory formation after mild COVID-19. TCRdb called the 5' RACE reads again in MiXCR, with one record for every CDR3 protein. The sample holds roughly 350,000 distinct CDR3 sequences, 25% to 30% seen once. The sample taken for sequencing was PBMCs or a T cell subset sorted from them (not recorded which). The receptor source for this set is an adult woman who had mild COVID-19 (a few samples of this study predate the infection). Cell type and time point are not known.

The DNA for the CDR3 is TGCAGTGCTTATACCGGGACAGGGGGATTTTATAGCAATCAGCCCCAGCATTTT. Translating gives CSAYTGTGGFYSNQPQHF. The chain links TRBV20-1 to TRBJ1-5; 11 positions agree with TRBD1. The CDR3 sequence is 18 residues long. Looked up from germline, CDR1 is DFQATT and CDR2 is SNEGSKA (reference sequence). Trimming removed 5 bases from V and 0 bases from J; junction bases left unmatched: 12.

This clonotype was detected ten times or more. The chain joins TRBV5-1 to TRBJ1-1; unclear D gene. V was trimmed by 0 bases and J by 0 bases, leaving 9 bases between them. Germline CDR1 SGHRS, CDR2 YFSETQ. The CDR3 totals 15 residues. The CDR3 sequence: CASSLETDMNTEAFF. For the CDR3, the DNA is TGCGCCAGCAGCTTGGAAACAGATATGAACACTGAAGCTTTCTTT.

This clonotype was counted many times. This chain links TRBV11-2 with TRBJ2-7; tentative D call: TRBD1 (6 bases). V was pared by 0 bases and J by 5 bases, with 11 bases between. The CDR3 contains 14 residues. The V gene's germline CDR1 is SGHAT and CDR2 FQNNGV. Here the CDR3 reads CASSLDQGLDEQYF. Here the CDR3 DNA reads TGTGCCAGCAGCTTAGATCAGGGGCTGGACGAGCAGTACTTC.

The chain couples TRBV5-1 to TRBJ2-3, with 9 bases fitting TRBD1. The germline V gene encodes CDR1 SGHRS and CDR2 YFSETQ. The CDR3 consists of 15 residues. V was pared by 0 bases and J by 6 bases, with 5 bases of the junction left unmatched. The CDR3: CASSLGTGVWDTQYF. The CDR3, as DNA: TGCGCCAGCAGCTTGGGGACAGGGGTATGGGATACGCAGTATTTT.

The table lists this clonotype with a few counts. The rearrangement joins TRBV14 to TRBJ1-1, with a tentative D call TRBD1 (5 bases). Germline V gene sequence: CDR1 SGHDN, CDR2 FVKESK. V lost 5 bases and J lost 8, with 15 bases in between. The CDR3 contains 13 residues. The CDR3 region has the DNA TGTGCCAGCAGCACTGGCGGGGGACTCGAAGCTTTCTTT. This translates into CASSTGGGLEAFF.

This clonotype has only a few counts. This rearrangement joins TRBV12-3 or TRBV12-4 to TRBJ2-4; 8 nucleotides align to TRBD2. J lost 10 bases, V lost 5 bases, and 10 bases had no gene match. The CDR3 is 14 residues long. In nucleotides, the CDR3 is TGTGCCAGCAGTGGACGGGGGGCGGGAGGTATTCAGTACTTC. Residues: CASSGRGAGGIQYF.

This chain's CDR3 is CASSSDRGRETQYF. Here the CDR3 DNA reads TGTGCCAGCAGCTCGGACAGGGGGCGGGAGACCCAGTACTTC. The chain couples TRBV7-9 to TRBJ2-5; TRBD1 matches 11 bases. This CDR3 contains 14 residues. Per germline, CDR1 SEHNR and CDR2 FQNEAQ (reference sequence). V lost 4 bases to trimming and J lost 5 bases; unmatched junction nucleotides: 3.

The chain links TRBV6-5 to TRBJ2-1, with D possibly matching TRBD2 (5 bases). V was trimmed by 6 bases and J by 8 bases, leaving 14 bases between them. The germline V gene encodes CDR1 MNHEY and CDR2 SVGAGI. This CDR3 has 13 amino acids. Here the CDR3 DNA reads TGTGCCAGCAGCTCTACCTCAGCGGATGAGCAGTTCTTC. It specifies CASSSTSADEQFF.

This clonotype was seen more than once but under ten times. The chain has TRBV7-8 and TRBJ2-7; D uncertain. CDR1 and CDR2 from the germline V gene are SGHVS and FQNEAQ. Trimming cost V 1 base and J 2 bases, with 9 bases left between them. The CDR3 runs to 14 residues. The CDR3 DNA is TGTGCCAGCAGCTTAGGTCCAGACACCTACGAGCAGTACTTC. Its translation is CASSLGPDTYEQYF.

This clonotype was counted only a few times. The V call is TRBV6-5, the J call TRBJ1-4, with 7 bases lining up with TRBD1. J was trimmed by 10 bases and V by 4 bases; bases with no gene match: 9. Germline V gives CDR1 MNHEY, CDR2 SVGAGI. CDR3 length: 14 residues. CDR3: CASSSGQAGVKLFF. The CDR3 DNA sequence: TGTGCCAGCAGTTCCGGACAGGCGGGGGTAAAACTGTTTTTT.

V and J are TRBV12-3 or TRBV12-4 and TRBJ2-4; D is unresolved. CDR3 length equals 14 residues. V was clipped by 6 bases and J by 0 bases, with 9 bases between them. The CDR3 protein is CASSPLQAKNIQYF. For the CDR3, the DNA is TGTGCCAGCAGCCCTCTTCAAGCCAAAAACATTCAGTACTTC.